The table lists the clone carrying this T cell receptor (beta chain) with many counts. Its matching antigen is unknown. This sample was taken from a study of T cells after yellow fever vaccination. Study results and caveats: Re-detected after boosting: most primary clones, 96% of CD4 and about 90% of CD8.

TCRdb re-called the 5' RACE reads through MiXCR, storing one row per CDR3 protein. The sample contains some 250,000 distinct CDR3 sequences, roughly 3.5% of which appear only once. The TCR comes from a man between 18 and 29 years old who received the YFV17D yellow fever vaccine. The material was PBMCs, obtained 15 days after the yellow fever booster vaccination.

CDR3 amino acids: CATSDRTASDTQYF. CDR3 bases: TGTGCCACCAGCGATAGGACTGCCTCGGATACGCAGTATTTT. V and J are TRBV15 and TRBJ2-3; D is perhaps TRBD2 (5 bases). This CDR3 is built from 14 residues. The V end lost 5 bases, the J end lost 6 bases, and 15 bases lay between the germline ends. In germline, CDR1 is LNHNV, CDR2 YYDKDF (reference sequence). Full variable domain (rest looked up from reference TRBV15 and TRBJ2-3): DAMVIQNPRYQVTQFGKPVTLSCSQTLNHNVMYWYQQKSSQAPKLLFHYYDKDFNNEADTPDNFQSRRPNTSFCFLDIRSPGLGDTAMYLCATSDRTASDTQYFGPGTRLTVL.